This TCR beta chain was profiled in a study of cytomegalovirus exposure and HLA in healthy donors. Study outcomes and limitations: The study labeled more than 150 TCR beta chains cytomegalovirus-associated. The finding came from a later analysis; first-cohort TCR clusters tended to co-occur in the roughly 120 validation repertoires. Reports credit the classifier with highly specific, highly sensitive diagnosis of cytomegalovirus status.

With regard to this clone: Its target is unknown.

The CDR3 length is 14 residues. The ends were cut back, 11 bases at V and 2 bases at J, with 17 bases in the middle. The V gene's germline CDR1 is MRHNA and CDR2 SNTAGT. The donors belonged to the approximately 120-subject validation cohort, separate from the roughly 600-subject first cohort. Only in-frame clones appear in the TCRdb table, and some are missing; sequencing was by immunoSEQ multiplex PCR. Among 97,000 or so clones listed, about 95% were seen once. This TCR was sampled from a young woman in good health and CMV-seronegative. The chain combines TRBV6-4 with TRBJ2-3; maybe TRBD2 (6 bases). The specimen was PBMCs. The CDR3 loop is CAVTREPHTDTQYF. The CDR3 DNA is TGTGCCGTTACCCGGGAGCCGCACACAGATACGCAGTATTTT.